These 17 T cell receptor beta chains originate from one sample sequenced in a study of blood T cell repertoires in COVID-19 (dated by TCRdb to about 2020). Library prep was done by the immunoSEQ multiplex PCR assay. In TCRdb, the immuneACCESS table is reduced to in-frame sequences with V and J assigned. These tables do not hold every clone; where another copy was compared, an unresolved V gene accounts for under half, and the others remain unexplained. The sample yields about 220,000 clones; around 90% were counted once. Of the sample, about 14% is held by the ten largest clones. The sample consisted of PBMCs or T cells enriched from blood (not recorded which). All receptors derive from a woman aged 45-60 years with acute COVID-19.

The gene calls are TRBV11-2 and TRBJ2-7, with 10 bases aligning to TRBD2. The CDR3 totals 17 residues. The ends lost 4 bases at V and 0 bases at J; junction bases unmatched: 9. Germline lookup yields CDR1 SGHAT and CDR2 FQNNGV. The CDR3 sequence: CASSYWTSGRSSYEQYF. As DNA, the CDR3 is TGTGCCAGCAGCTACTGGACTAGCGGTAGGAGCTCCTACGAGCAGTACTTC. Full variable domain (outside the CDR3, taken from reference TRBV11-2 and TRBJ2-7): EAGVAQSPRYKIIEKRQSVAFWCNPISGHATLYWYQQILGQGPKLLIQFQNNGVVDDSQLPKDRFSAERLKGVDSTLKIQPAKLEDSAVYLCASSYWTSGRSSYEQYFGPGTRLTVT.

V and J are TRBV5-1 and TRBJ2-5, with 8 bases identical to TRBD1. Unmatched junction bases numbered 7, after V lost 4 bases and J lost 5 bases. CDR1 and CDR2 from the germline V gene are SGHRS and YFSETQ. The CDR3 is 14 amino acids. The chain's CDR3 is CASSIGTGRETQYF. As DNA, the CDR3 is TGCGCCAGCAGCATCGGGACAGGTCGGGAGACCCAGTACTTC.

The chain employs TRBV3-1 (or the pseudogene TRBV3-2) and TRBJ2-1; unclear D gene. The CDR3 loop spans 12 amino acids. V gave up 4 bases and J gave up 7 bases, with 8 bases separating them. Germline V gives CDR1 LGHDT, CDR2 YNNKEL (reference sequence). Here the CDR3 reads CASSPRTNEQFF. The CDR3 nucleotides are TGTGCCAGCAGCCCACGTACAAATGAGCAGTTCTTC.

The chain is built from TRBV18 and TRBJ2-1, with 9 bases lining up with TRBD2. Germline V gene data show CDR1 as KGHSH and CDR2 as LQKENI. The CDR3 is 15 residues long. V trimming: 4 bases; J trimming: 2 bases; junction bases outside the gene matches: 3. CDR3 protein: CASSQTSGTYNEQFF. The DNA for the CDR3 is TGTGCCAGCTCACAGACTAGCGGCACCTACAATGAGCAGTTCTTC.

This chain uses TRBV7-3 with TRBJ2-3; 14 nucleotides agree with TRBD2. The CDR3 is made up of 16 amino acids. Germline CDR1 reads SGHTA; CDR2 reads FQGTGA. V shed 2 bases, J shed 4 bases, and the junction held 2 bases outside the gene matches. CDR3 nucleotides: TGTGCCAGCAGCTTATCGGGACTAGCGGGAGCAGATACGCAGTATTTT. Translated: CASSLSGLAGADTQYF.

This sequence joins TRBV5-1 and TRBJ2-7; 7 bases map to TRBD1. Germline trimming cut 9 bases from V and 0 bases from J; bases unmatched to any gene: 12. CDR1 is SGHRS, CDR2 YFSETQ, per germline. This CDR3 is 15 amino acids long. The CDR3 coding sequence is TGCGCCACCAAAAGAGACCGGGACAGCTCCTACGAGCAGTACTTC. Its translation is CATKRDRDSSYEQYF.

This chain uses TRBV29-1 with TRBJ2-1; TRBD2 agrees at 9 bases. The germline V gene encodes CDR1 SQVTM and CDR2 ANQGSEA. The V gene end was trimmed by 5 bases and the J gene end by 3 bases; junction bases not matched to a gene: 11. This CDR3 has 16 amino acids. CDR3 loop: CSVIGGRERYYNEQFF. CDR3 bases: TGCAGCGTTATCGGCGGGAGGGAGAGGTACTACAATGAGCAGTTCTTC.

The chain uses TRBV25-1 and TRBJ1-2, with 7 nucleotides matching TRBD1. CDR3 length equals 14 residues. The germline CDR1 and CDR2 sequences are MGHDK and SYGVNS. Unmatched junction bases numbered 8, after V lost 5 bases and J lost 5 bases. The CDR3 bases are TGTGCCAGCAGTCGACAGGGCCGGACGTATGGCTACACCTTC. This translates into CASSRQGRTYGYTF.

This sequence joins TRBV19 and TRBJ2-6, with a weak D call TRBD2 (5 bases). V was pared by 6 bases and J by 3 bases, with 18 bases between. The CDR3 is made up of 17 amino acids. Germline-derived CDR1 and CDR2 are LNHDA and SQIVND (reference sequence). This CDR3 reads CASSPTVKEVGANVLTF. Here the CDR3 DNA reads TGTGCCAGTAGCCCAACAGTAAAGGAGGTTGGGGCCAACGTCCTGACTTTC. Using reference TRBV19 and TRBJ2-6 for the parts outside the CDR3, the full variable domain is DGGITQSPKYLFRKEGQNVTLSCEQNLNHDAMYWYRQDPGQGLRLIYYSQIVNDFQKGDIAEGYSVSREKKESFPLTVTSAQKNPTAFYLCASSPTVKEVGANVLTFGAGSRLTVL.

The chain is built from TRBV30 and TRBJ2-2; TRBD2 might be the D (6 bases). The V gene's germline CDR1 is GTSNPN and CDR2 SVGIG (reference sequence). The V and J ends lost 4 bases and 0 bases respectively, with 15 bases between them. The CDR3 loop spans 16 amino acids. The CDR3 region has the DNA TGTGCCTGGAACTACGGGAGCATAGCGAACACCGGGGAGCTGTTTTTT. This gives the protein CAWNYGSIANTGELFF.

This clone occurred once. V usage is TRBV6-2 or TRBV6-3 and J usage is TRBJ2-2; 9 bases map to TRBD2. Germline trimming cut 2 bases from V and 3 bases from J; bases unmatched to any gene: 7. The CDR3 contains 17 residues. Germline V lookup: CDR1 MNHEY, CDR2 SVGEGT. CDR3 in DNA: TGTGCCAGCAGTTACGTAGGTAGCGGGAGCTACACCGGGGAGCTGTTTTTT. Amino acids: CASSYVGSGSYTGELFF.

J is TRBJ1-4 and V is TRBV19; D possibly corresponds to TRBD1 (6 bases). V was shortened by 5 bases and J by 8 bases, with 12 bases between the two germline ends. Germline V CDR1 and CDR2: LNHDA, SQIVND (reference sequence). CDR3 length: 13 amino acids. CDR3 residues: CASSLRQDEKLFF. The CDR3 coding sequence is TGTGCCAGTAGTCTCCGACAGGACGAAAAACTGTTTTTT. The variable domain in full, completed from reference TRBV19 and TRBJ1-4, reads DGGITQSPKYLFRKEGQNVTLSCEQNLNHDAMYWYRQDPGQGLRLIYYSQIVNDFQKGDIAEGYSVSREKKESFPLTVTSAQKNPTAFYLCASSLRQDEKLFFGSGTQLSVL.

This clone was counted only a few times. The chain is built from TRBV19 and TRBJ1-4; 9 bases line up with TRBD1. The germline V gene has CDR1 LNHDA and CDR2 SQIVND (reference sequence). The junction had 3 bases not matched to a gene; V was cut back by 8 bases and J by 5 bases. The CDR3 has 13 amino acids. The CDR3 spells CASWDRVNEKLFF. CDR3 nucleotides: TGTGCCAGTTGGGACAGGGTAAATGAAAAACTGTTTTTT.

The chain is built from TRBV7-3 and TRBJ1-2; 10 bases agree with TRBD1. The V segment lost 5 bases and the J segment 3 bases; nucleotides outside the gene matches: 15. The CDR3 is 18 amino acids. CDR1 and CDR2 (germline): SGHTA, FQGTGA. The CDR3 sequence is CASSRAPGQGISDYGYTF. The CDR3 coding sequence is TGTGCCAGCAGCCGCGCCCCGGGACAGGGGATCTCTGACTATGGCTACACCTTC.

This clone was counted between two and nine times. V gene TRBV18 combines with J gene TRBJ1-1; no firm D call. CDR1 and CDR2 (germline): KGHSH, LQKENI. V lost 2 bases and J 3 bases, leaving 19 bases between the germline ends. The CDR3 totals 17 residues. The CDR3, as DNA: TGTGCCAGCTCACCAACCCCCCAAGCCGGGCGGGACACTGAAGCTTTCTTT. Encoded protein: CASSPTPQAGRDTEAFF.

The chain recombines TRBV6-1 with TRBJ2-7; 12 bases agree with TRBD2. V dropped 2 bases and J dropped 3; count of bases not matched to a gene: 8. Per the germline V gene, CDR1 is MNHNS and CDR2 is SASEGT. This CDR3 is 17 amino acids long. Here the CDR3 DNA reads TGTGCCAGCAGTGAACGACTACAGACTAGCGGGAGCTACGAGCAGTACTTC. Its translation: CASSERLQTSGSYEQYF.

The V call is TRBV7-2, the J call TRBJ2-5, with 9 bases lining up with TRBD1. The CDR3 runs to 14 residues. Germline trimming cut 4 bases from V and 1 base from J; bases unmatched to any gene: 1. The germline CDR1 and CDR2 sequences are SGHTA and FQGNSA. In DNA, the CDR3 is TGTGCCAGCAGCTCGACAGGGGGCCAAGAGACCCAGTACTTC. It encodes CASSSTGGQETQYF.